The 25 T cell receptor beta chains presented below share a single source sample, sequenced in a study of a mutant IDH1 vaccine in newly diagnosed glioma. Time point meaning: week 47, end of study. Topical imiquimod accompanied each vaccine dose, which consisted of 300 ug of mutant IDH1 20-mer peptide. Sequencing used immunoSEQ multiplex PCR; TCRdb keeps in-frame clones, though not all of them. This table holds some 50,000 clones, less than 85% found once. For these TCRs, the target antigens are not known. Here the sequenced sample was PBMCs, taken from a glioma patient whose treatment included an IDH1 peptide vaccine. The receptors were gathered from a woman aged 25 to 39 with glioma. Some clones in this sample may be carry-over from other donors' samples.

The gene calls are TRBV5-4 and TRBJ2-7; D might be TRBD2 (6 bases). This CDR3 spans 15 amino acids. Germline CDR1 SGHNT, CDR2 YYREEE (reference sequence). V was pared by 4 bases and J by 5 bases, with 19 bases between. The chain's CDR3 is CASSLRGLVVHEQYF. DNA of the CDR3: TGTGCCAGCAGCCTGCGGGGTCTAGTGGTGCACGAGCAGTACTTC.

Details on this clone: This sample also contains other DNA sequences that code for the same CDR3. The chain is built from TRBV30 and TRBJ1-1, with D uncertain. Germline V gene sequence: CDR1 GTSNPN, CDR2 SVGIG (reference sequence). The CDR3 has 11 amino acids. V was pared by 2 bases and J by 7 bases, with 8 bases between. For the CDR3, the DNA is TGTGCCTGGAGTCCAACCCGTGAAGCTTTCTTT. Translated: CAWSPTREAFF. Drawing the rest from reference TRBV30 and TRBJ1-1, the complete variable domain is SQTIHQWPATLVQPVGSPLSLECTVEGTSNPNLYWYRQAAGRGLQLLFYSVGIGQISSEVPQNLSASRPQDRQFILSSKKLLLSDSGFYLCAWSPTREAFFGQGTRLTVV.

The chain's CDR3 is CASSVHLSSYNEQFF. In DNA, the CDR3 is TGTGCCAGCAGCGTACACTTGAGCTCCTACAATGAGCAGTTCTTC. The rearrangement links TRBV9 to TRBJ2-1; D is ambiguous. This CDR3 comprises 15 residues. Germline V gene lookup returns CDR1 SGDLS and CDR2 YYNGEE. The germline V and J ends were trimmed by 1 base and 0 bases, with 8 bases remaining between them.

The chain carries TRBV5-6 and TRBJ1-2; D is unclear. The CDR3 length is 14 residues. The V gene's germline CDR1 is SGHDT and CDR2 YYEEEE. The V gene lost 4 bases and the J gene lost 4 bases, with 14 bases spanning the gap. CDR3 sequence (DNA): TGTGCCAGCAGCCCGCCGGGCTCCCCCTATGGCTACACCTTC. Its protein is CASSPPGSPYGYTF.

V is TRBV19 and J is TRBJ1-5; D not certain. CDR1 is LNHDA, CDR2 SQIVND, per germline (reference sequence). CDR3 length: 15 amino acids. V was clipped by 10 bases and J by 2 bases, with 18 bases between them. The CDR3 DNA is TGTGCCACCCACGCCGGGGAGGGCCGCAATCAGCCCCAGCATTTT. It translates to CATHAGEGRNQPQHF.

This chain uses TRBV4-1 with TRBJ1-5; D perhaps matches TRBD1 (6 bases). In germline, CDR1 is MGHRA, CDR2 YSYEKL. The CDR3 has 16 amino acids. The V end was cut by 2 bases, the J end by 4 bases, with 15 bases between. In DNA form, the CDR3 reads TGCGCCAGCAGCCAATCGACAGGAGGTGTAAATCAGCCCCAGCATTTT. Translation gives CASSQSTGGVNQPQHF.

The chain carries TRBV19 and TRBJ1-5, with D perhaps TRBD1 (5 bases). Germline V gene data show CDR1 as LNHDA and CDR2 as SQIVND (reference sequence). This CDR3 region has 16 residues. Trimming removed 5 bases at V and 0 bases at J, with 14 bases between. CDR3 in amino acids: CASSVAGLYSNQPQHF. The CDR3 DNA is TGTGCCAGTAGTGTCGCGGGGCTCTATAGCAATCAGCCCCAGCATTTT.

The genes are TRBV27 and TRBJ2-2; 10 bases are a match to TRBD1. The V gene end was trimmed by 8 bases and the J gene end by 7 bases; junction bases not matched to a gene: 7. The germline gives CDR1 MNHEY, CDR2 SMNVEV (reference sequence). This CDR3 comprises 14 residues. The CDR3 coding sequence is TGTGCCAGCTTACGACAGGGGGCGGACGGGGAGCTGTTTTTT. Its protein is CASLRQGADGELFF.

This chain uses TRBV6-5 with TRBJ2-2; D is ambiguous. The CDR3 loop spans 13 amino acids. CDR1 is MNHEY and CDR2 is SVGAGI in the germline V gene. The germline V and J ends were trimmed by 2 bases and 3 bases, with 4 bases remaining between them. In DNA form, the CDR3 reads TGTGCCAGCAGTTACGACGACACCGGGGAGCTGTTTTTT. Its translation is CASSYDDTGELFF.

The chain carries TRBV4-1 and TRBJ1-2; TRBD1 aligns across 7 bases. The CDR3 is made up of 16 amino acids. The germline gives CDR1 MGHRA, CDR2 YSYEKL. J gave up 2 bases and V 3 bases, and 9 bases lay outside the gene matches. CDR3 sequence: CASSHEGTERNYGYTF. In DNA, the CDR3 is TGCGCCAGCAGCCACGAGGGGACAGAGAGGAACTATGGCTACACCTTC.

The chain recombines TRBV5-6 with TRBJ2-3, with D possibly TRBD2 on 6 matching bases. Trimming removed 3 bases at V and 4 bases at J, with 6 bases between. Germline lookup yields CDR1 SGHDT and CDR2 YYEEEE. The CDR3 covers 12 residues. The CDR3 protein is CASSWGADTQYF. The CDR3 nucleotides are TGTGCCAGCAGCTGGGGGGCAGATACGCAGTATTTT.

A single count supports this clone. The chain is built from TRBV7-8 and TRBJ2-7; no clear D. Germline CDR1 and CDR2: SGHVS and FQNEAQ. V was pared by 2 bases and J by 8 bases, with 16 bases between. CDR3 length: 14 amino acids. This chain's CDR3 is CASSLLGRIGQQYF. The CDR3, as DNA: TGTGCCAGCAGCTTATTGGGTAGAATAGGGCAGCAGTACTTC.

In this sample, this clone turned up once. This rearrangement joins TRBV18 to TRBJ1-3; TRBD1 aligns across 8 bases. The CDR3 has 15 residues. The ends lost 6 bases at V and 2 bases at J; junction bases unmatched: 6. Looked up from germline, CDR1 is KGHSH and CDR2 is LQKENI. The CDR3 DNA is TGTGCCAGCTCCCCCGGGACAGGAGCTGGAAACACCATATATTTT. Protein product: CASSPGTGAGNTIYF.

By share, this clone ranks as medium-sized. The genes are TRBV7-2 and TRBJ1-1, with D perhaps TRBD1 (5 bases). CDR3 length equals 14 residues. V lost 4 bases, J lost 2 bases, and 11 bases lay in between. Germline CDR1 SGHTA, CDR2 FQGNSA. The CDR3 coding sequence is TGTGCCAGCAGCTGGGGGAGGGGTAACACTGAAGCTTTCTTT. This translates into CASSWGRGNTEAFF.

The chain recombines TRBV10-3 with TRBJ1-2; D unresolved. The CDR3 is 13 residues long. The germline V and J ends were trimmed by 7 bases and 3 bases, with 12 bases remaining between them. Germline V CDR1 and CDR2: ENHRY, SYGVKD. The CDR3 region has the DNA TGTGCCATCACCCCACAGAGTTACTATGGCTACACCTTC. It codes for CAITPQSYYGYTF.

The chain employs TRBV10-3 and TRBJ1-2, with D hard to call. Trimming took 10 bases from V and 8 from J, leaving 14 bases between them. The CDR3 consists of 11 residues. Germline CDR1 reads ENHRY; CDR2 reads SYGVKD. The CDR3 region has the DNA TGTGCCACCGTGGAAAGAAGGGGCTACACCTTC. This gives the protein CATVERRGYTF.

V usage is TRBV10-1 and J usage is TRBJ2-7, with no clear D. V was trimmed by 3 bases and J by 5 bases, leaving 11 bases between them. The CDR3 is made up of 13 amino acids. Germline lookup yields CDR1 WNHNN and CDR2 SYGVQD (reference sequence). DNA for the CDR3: TGCGCCAGCAGTGATGGGGTAGGCGACGAGCAGTACTTC. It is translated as CASSDGVGDEQYF.

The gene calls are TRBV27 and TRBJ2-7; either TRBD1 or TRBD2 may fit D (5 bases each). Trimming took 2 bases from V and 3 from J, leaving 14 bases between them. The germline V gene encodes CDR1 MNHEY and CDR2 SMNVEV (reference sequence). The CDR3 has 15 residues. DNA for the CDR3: TGTGCCAGCAGTTTAGCAACAGGACTTTACTACGAGCAGTACTTC. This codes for CASSLATGLYYEQYF.

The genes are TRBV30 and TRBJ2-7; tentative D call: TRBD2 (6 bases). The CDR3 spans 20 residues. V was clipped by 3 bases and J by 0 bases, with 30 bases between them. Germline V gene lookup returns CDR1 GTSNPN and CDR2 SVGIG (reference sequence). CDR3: CAWSADWVKAGLILSYEQYF. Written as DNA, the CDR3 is TGTGCCTGGAGCGCCGATTGGGTGAAAGCTGGACTAATCCTCTCCTACGAGCAGTACTTC.

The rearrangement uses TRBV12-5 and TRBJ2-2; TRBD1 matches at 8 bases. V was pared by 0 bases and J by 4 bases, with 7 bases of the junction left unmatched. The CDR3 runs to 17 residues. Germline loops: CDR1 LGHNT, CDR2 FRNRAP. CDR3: CASGLVLDRVATGELFF. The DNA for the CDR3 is TGTGCTAGTGGTTTGGTACTGGACAGGGTGGCCACCGGGGAGCTGTTTTTT.

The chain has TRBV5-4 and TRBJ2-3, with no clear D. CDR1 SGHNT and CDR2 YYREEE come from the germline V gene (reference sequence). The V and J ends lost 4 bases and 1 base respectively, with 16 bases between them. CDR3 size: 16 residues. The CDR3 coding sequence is TGTGCCAGCAGCAGCCACTCAGACGTGGGCACAGATACGCAGTATTTT. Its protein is CASSSHSDVGTDTQYF.

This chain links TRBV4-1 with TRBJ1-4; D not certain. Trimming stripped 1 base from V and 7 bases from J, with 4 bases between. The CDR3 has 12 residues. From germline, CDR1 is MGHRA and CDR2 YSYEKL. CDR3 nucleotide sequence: TGCGCCAGCAGCCAAGTCGGTGAAAAACTGTTTTTT. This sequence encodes CASSQVGEKLFF.

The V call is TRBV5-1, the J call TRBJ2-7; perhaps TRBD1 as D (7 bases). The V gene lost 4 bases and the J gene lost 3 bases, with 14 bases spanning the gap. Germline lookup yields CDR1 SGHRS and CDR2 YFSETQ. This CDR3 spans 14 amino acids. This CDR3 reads CASSPGGKDYEQYF. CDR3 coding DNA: TGCGCCAGCAGCCCAGGGGGGAAGGACTACGAGCAGTACTTC.

CDR3 nucleotides: TGTGCCATCCGGGAGGGACAGGCAGGGACAGATACGCAGTATTTT. Translating it yields CAIREGQAGTDTQYF. The J gene is TRBJ2-3, the V gene TRBV10-3; D tentatively fits TRBD1 or TRBD2 (8 bases each). Germline CDR1 reads ENHRY; CDR2 reads SYGVKD. Trimming stripped 8 bases from V and 3 bases from J, with 18 bases between. This CDR3 has 15 residues.

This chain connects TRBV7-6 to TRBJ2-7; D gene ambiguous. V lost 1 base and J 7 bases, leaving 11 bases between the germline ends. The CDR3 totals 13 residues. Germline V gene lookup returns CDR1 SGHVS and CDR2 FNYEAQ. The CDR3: CASSLETTQEQYF. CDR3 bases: TGTGCCAGCAGCTTAGAGACGACACAGGAGCAGTACTTC.